This T cell receptor (beta chain) is from a study of blood T cells in healthy people across ages. This clonotype was recorded a few times. CDR3 length equals 10 residues. The germline CDR1 and CDR2 sequences are MDHEN and SYDVKM. For the second PCR, which ran for roughly 6 to 12 cycles, a sample-barcoded 5' primer and a J-beta primer mix were used. Each of the cDNA molecules was tagged by a template-switch adaptor with 12 random nucleotides. One entry per CDR3 protein results from TCRdb running MiXCR on the 5' RACE reads. This repertoire shows more than 1,000,000 distinct CDR3 sequences, approximately 26% found once; its top ten account for around 0.75%. The same sample was also studied in work on T cells of mothers and their children.

The sample was blood. The receptor was derived from a girl aged 2 to 10 in good health. The chain carries TRBV28 and TRBJ2-5, with a weak D call TRBD2 (5 bases). For the CDR3, the DNA is TGTGCTGCGGGTTTTGAGACCCAGTACTTC. Amino acids: CAAGFETQYF.